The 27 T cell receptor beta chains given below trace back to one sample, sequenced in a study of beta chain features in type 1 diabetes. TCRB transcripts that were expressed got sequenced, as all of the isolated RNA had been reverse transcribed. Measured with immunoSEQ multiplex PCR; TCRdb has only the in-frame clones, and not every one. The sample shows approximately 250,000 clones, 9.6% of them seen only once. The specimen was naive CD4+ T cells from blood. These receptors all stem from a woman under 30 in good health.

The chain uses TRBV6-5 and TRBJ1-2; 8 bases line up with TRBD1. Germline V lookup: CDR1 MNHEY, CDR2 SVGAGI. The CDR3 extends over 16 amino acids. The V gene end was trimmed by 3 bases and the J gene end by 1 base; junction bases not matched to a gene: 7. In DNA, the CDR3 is TGTGCCAGCAGTTATGTGCAGGGGGCGAGTAACTATGGCTACACCTTC. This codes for CASSYVQGASNYGYTF.

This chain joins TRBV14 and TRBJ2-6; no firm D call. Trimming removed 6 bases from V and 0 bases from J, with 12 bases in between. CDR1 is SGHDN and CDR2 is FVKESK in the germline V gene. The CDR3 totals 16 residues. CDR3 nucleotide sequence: TGTGCCAGCAGGCCGACACCGAGCTCTGGGGCCAACGTCCTGACTTTC. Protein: CASRPTPSSGANVLTF. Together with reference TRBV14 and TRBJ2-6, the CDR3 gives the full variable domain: EAGVTQFPSHSVIEKGQTVTLRCDPISGHDNLYWYRRVMGKEIKFLLHFVKESKQDESGMPNNRFLAERTGGTYSTLKVQPAELEDSGVYFCASRPTPSSGANVLTFGAGSRLTVL.

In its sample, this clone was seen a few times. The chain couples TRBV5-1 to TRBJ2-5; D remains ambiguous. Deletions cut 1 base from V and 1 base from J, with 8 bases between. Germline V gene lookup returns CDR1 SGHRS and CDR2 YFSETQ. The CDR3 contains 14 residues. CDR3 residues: CASSLTRFQETQYF. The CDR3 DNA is TGCGCCAGCAGCTTGACGCGGTTCCAAGAGACCCAGTACTTC.

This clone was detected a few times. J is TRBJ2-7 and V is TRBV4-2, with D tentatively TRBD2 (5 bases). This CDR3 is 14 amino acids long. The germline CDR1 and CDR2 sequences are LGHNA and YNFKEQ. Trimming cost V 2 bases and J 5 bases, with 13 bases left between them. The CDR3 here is CASSQTRDADEQYF. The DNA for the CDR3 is TGTGCCAGCAGCCAAACGAGGGATGCAGACGAGCAGTACTTC.

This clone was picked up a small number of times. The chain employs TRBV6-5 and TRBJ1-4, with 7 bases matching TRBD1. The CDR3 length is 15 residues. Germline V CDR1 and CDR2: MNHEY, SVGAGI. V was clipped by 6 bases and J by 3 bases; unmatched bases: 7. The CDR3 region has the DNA TGTGCCAGCAGATTAACAGGGGCACCTAATGAAAAACTGTTTTTT. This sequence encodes CASRLTGAPNEKLFF.

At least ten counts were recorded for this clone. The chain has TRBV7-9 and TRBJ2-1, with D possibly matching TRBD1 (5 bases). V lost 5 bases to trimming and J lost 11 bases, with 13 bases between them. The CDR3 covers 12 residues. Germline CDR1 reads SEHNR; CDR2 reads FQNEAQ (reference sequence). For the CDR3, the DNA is TGTGCCAGCAGCGCAGGCAGGGAAAAGCAGTTCTTC. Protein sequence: CASSAGREKQFF.

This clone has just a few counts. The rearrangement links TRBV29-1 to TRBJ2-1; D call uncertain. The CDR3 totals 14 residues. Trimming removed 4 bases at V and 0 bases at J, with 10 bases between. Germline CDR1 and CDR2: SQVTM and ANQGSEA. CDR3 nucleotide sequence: TGCAGCGTTGCAAGCGTAAGCTCCTACAATGAGCAGTTCTTC. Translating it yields CSVASVSSYNEQFF.

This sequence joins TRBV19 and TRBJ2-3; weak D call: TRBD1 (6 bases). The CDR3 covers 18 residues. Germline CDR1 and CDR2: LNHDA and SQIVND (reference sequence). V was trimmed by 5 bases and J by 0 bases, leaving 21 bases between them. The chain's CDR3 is CASSSKPGQISSTDTQYF. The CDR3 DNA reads TGTGCCAGTAGTTCGAAGCCCGGACAGATATCTAGCACAGATACGCAGTATTTT.

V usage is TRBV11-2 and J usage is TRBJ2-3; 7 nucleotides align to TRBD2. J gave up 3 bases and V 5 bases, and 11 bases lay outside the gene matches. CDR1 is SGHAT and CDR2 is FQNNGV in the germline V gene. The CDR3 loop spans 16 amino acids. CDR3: CASSPDELGGTDTQYF. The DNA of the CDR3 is TGTGCCAGCAGCCCCGACGAGTTGGGGGGGACAGATACGCAGTATTTT.

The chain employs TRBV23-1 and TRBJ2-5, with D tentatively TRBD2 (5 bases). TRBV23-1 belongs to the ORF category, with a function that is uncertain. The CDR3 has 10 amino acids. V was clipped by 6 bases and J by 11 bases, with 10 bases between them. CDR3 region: CASRYGEQYF. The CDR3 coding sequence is TGCGCCAGCAGGTACGGGGAGCAGTACTTC.

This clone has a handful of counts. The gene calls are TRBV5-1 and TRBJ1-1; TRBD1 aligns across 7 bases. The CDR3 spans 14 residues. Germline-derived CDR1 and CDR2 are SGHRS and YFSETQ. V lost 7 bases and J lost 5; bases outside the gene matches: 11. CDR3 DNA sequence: TGCGCCAGCGCTTTTAACAGGGGTAGGACTGAAGCTTTCTTT. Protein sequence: CASAFNRGRTEAFF.

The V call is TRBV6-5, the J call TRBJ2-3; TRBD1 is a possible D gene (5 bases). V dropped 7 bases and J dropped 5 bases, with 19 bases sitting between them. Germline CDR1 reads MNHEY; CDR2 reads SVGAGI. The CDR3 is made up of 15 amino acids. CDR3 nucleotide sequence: TGTGCCAGCACCCCAAGGACAAAAGGGCAAGATACGCAGTATTTT. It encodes CASTPRTKGQDTQYF.

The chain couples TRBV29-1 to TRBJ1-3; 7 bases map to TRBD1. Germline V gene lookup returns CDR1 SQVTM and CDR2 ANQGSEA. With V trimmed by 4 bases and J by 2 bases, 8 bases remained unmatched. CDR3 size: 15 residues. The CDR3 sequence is CSVVHRGKAGNTIYF. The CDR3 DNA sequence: TGCAGCGTTGTTCACAGGGGAAAGGCTGGAAACACCATATATTTT.

The CDR3 sequence is CAWTGALHSGNTIYF. CDR3 nucleotide sequence: TGTGCCTGGACTGGGGCTCTACACTCTGGAAACACCATATATTTT. The rearrangement joins TRBV30 to TRBJ1-3; D possibly corresponds to TRBD1 (5 bases). The V end was cut by 4 bases, the J end by 0 bases, with 13 bases between. Germline-derived CDR1 and CDR2 are GTSNPN and SVGIG (reference sequence). There are 15 residues in the CDR3. The variable domain in full, completed from reference TRBV30 and TRBJ1-3, reads SQTIHQWPATLVQPVGSPLSLECTVEGTSNPNLYWYRQAAGRGLQLLFYSVGIGQISSEVPQNLSASRPQDRQFILSSKKLLLSDSGFYLCAWTGALHSGNTIYFGEGSWLTVV.

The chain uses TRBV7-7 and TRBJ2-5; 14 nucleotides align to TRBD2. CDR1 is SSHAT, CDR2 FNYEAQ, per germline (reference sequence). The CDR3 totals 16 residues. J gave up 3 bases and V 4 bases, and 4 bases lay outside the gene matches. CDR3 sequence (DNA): TGTGCCAGCAGCTCCGGGACTAGCGGGGGAAAAGAGACCCAGTACTTC. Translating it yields CASSSGTSGGKETQYF.

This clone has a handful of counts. The CDR3 here is CASSLDSLAQETQYF. In DNA form, the CDR3 reads TGCGCCAGCAGCTTGGATTCCCTAGCGCAGGAGACCCAGTACTTC. This sequence joins TRBV5-1 and TRBJ2-5, with D possibly being TRBD2 (6 bases). Trimming left V 0 bases short and J 5 bases short, with 14 bases between. The CDR3 has 15 residues. Germline values: CDR1 SGHRS, CDR2 YFSETQ.

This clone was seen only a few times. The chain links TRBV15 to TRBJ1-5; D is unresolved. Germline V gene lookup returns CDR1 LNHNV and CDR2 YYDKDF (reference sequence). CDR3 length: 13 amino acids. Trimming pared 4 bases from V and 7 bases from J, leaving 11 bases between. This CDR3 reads CATSTGRNQPQHF. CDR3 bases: TGTGCCACCAGCACGGGGAGGAACCAGCCCCAGCATTTT.

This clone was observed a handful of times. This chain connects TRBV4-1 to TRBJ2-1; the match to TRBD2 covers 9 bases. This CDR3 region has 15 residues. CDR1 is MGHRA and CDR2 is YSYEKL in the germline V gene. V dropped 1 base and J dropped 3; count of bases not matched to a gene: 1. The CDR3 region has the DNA TGCGCCAGCAGCCAAGCAGCGGGAGGCTACAATGAGCAGTTCTTC. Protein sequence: CASSQAAGGYNEQFF.

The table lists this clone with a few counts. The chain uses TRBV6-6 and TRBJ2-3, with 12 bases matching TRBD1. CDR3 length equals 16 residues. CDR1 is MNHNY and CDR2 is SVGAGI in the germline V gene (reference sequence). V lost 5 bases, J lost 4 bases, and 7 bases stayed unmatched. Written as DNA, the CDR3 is TGTGCCAGCAGTCGGCCGGGACAGGGGGCCTCAGATACGCAGTATTTT. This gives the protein CASSRPGQGASDTQYF.

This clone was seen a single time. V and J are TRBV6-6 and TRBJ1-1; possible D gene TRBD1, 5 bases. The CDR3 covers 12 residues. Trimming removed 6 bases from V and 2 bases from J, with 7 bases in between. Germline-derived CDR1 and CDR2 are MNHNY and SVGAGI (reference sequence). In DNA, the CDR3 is TGTGCCAGCAGACAGGCCAACACTGAAGCTTTCTTT. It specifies CASRQANTEAFF.

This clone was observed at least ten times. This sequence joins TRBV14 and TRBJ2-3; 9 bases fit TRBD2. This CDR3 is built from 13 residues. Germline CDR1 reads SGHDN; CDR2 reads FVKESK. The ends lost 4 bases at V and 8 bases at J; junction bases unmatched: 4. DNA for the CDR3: TGTGCCAGCAGCCCGGGACTAGCTGGTACGCAGTATTTT. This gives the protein CASSPGLAGTQYF.

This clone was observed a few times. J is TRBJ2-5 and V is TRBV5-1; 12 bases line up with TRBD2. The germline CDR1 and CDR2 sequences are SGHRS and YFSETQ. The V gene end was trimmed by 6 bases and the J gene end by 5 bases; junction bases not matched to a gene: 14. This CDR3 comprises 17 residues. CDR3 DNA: TGCGCCAGCATTCAGGGGACTAGCGGGCAAAACCTTGAGACCCAGTACTTC. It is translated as CASIQGTSGQNLETQYF.

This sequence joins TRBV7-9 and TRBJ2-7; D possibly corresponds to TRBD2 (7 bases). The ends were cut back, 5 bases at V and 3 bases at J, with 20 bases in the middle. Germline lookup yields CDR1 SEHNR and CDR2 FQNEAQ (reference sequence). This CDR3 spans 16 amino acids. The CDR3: CASSLQGTISGYEQYF. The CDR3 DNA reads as TGTGCCAGCAGCCTCCAGGGGACTATTAGTGGCTACGAGCAGTACTTC.

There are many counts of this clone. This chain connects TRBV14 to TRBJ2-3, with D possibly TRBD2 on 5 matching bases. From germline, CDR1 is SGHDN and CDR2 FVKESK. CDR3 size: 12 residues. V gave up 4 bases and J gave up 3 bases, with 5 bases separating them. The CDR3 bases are TGTGCCAGCAGCCGAGGGACAGATACGCAGTATTTT. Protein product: CASSRGTDTQYF.

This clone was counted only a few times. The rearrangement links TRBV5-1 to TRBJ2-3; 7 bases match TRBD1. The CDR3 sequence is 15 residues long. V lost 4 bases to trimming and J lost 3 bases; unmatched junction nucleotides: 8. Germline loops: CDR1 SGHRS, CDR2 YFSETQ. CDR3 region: CASSNTGVNTDTQYF. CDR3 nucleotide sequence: TGCGCCAGCAGCAATACAGGGGTGAATACAGATACGCAGTATTTT. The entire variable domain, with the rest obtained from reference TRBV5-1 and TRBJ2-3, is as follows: KAGVTQTPRYLIKTRGQQVTLSCSPISGHRSVSWYQQTPGQGLQFLFEYFSETQRNKGNFPGRFSGRQFSNSRSEMNVSTLELGDSALYLCASSNTGVNTDTQYFGPGTRLTVL.

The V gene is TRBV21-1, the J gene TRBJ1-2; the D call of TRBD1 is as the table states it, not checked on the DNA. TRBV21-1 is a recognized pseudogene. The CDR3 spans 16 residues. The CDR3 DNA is TGTGCCAGCAGCAAAGGGTTGGGCTCCAGACGGTGTGGCTACACCTTC. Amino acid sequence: CASSKGLGSRRCGYTF.

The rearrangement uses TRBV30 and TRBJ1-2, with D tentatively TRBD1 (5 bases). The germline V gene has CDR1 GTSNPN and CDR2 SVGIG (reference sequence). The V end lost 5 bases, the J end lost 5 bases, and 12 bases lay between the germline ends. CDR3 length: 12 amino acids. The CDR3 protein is CAWYGGTYGYTF. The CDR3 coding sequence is TGTGCCTGGTATGGGGGGACGTATGGCTACACCTTC.